A selection of T cell receptor beta chains follows, all from one sample in a study of cytomegalovirus exposure and HLA in healthy donors. Measured with immunoSEQ multiplex PCR; TCRdb has only the in-frame clones, and not every one. Of 100,000 or so clones in the sample, 60% to 85% are singletons; the top ten hold more than 5%. Sequencing was performed on PBMCs. These receptors all stem from a young man in good health and CMV-seropositive. Each CDR3 is given with its conserved first and last residue. The D gene is left open where the match is weak. The size field is filled for only some rows; it gives once, few, many or a size class.

-	TRBV5-1	TRBJ1-5	-	CASSFGTLGNQPQHF	TGCGCCAGCAGCTTCGGGACTCTTGGCAATCAGCCCCAGCATTTT
-	TRBV7-2	TRBJ1-5	few	CASSLIQSINQPQHF	TGTGCCAGCAGCTTAATACAGTCTATCAATCAGCCCCAGCATTTT
-	TRBV2	TRBJ1-1	-	CASSEAHGTEAFF	TGTGCCAGCAGTGAAGCGCACGGCACTGAAGCTTTCTTT
TRBD2	TRBV7-6	TRBJ2-1	-	CASSLDVSGSSYNEQFF	TGTGCCAGCAGCTTAGACGTTAGCGGGAGCTCCTACAATGAGCAGTTCTTC
-	TRBV27	TRBJ2-2	-	CASSPSGTRGGELFF	TGTGCCAGCAGTCCCTCCGGGACACGGGGCGGGGAGCTGTTTTTT
TRBD1	TRBV25-1	TRBJ1-1	-	CASSGGTGWVAFF	TGTGCCAGCAGTGGGGGGACAGGGTGGGTAGCTTTCTTT
-	TRBV7-7	TRBJ2-5	few	CASSYGIDGETQYF	TGTGCTAGCAGCTACGGGATCGATGGGGAGACCCAGTACTTC
TRBD1	TRBV7-2	TRBJ2-1	-	CASSVNPGQGISEQFF	TGTGCCAGCAGCGTAAATCCGGGACAGGGTATCAGTGAGCAGTTCTTC
-	TRBV6-5	TRBJ1-2	-	CASSITGLGGYTF	TGTGCCAGCAGCATTACAGGGTTAGGCGGCTACACCTTC
-	TRBV28	TRBJ1-2	-	CASSFGPSLGGYTF	TGTGCCAGCAGTTTTGGGCCATCCCTCGGTGGCTACACCTTC
-	TRBV5-6	TRBJ2-5	-	CASSLGSIQETQYF	TGTGCCAGCAGCTTGGGTAGCATCCAAGAGACCCAGTACTTC
-	TRBV6-1	TRBJ1-2	once	CASSEIKGWASGGYTF	TGTGCCAGCAGTGAAATTAAGGGTTGGGCCTCGGGGGGCTACACCTTC
-	TRBV5-6	TRBJ1-2	-	CASNPGGLGNYGYTF	TGTGCCAGCAACCCTGGAGGGCTGGGGAACTATGGCTACACCTTC
-	TRBV5-6	TRBJ1-6	-	CASSAMGGGNSPLHF	TGTGCCAGCAGCGCGATGGGAGGGGGAAATTCACCCCTCCACTTT
-	TRBV28	TRBJ1-4	-	CASSLSESEKLFF	TGTGCCAGCAGTTTATCGGAGAGTGAAAAACTGTTTTTT
-	TRBV4-1	TRBJ1-2	-	CASSQPPGDYGYTF	TGCGCCAGCAGCCAACCCCCCGGGGACTATGGCTACACCTTC
-	TRBV25-1	TRBJ1-4	-	CASSELETATNEKLFF	TGTGCCAGCAGTGAACTAGAGACGGCAACTAATGAAAAACTGTTTTTT
-	TRBV27	TRBJ1-2	-	CASSTPTYPKWGYTF	TGTGCCAGCAGTACCCCGACATACCCTAAATGGGGCTACACCTTC
TRBD1	TRBV19	TRBJ2-1	few	CASSTGTGGSNEQFF	TGTGCCAGTAGTACCGGGACAGGGGGATCCAATGAGCAGTTCTTC
-	TRBV6-1	TRBJ2-2	once	CASSEINTGELFF	TGTGCCAGCAGTGAAATAAACACCGGGGAGCTGTTTTTT
-	TRBV5-5	TRBJ1-4	-	CASSLARGRGEKLFF	TGTGCCAGCAGCTTGGCCAGGGGAAGGGGTGAAAAACTGTTTTTT
TRBD1	TRBV19	TRBJ2-7	once	CASAPGQHSYEQYF	TGTGCCAGTGCCCCGGGACAGCACTCCTACGAGCAGTACTTC
-	TRBV5-5	TRBJ2-5	-	CASSLGQGYSETQYF	TGTGCCAGCAGCTTGGGGCAGGGGTATTCGGAGACCCAGTACTTC
-	TRBV7-2	TRBJ2-7	-	CASSPRRRGEQYF	TGTGCCAGCAGCCCTCGGCGCAGGGGCGAGCAGTACTTC
TRBD1	TRBV5-1	TRBJ2-1	-	CASSRPNRDRFGEQFF	TGCGCCAGCAGCAGGCCTAACCGGGACAGATTCGGTGAGCAGTTCTTC
TRBD1	TRBV7-2	TRBJ2-7	-	CASSPNQQGAGLEQYF	TGTGCCAGCAGCCCGAATCAACAGGGGGCGGGCCTCGAGCAGTACTTC
-	TRBV18	TRBJ1-5	-	CASHRDTNQPQHF	TGTGCCAGCCACCGGGACACCAATCAGCCCCAGCATTTT
-	TRBV6-5	TRBJ1-4	-	CASSRDNNKKLFF	TGTGCCAGCAGCCGGGACAACAACAAAAAACTGTTTTTT
TRBD1	TRBV19	TRBJ1-2	-	CASSRWGTEVMKFSNYGYTF	TGTGCCAGTAGTAGATGGGGGACAGAAGTTATGAAGTTCTCTAACTATGGCTACACCTTC
TRBD1	TRBV28	TRBJ1-5	-	CASLTFGQGGEPQHF	TGTGCCAGCCTAACCTTTGGACAGGGGGGGGAGCCCCAGCATTTT
-	TRBV7-9	TRBJ2-7	-	CASSSLRGLGEQYF	TGTGCCAGCAGTTCCCTTCGGGGACTTGGCGAGCAGTACTTC
-	TRBV28	TRBJ1-3	-	CASSLMAGTGNTIYF	TGTGCCAGCAGTCTAATGGCGGGAACTGGAAACACCATATATTTT
-	TRBV25-1	TRBJ2-2	-	CASSEYRGLNTGELFF	TGTGCCAGCAGTGAATATCGAGGTCTGAACACCGGGGAGCTGTTTTTT
-	TRBV27	TRBJ2-2	few	CASSLTSSTGELFF	TGTGCCAGCAGTCTAACTAGCTCGACCGGGGAGCTGTTTTTT
TRBD1	TRBV19	TRBJ2-1	-	CASSIQGVSYNEQFF	TGTGCCAGTAGTATACAGGGGGTAAGCTACAATGAGCAGTTCTTC
TRBD1	TRBV18	TRBJ1-5	few	CASSQTGRGKPQHF	TGTGCCAGCTCCCAGACAGGGAGAGGAAAGCCCCAGCATTTT
-	TRBV19	TRBJ2-2	-	CASQRRGQGNTGELFF	TGTGCCAGCCAACGGAGGGGGCAGGGAAACACCGGGGAGCTGTTTTTT